This T cell receptor (beta chain) was sequenced for a study of CD8+ T cells in alopecia areata. Study background: The duration of tofacitinib was 6 to 18 months, with 6 months off drug afterward.

Reverse transcription of extracted RNA yielded cDNA, which provided the sequencing template. Here immunoSEQ multiplex PCR was the method, and the copy in TCRdb shows in-frame clones only, minus some. The sample consists of 4,400 or so clones, 69% of them appearing once. The ends lost 6 bases at V and 3 bases at J; junction bases unmatched: 6. In germline, CDR1 is MGHRA, CDR2 YSYEKL. This CDR3 is 14 amino acids long. Notes on this clone: Antigen: not known.

Study-level findings and limits: For patients receiving tofacitinib, scalp clonality and expanded CD8+ clones among the top 100 significantly decreased.

The sample's treatment: oral pan-JAK inhibitor, 5-10 mg twice daily. Obtained from alopecia areata patients were lesional scalp punch biopsies along with peripheral blood. The V call is TRBV4-1, the J call TRBJ2-7; TRBD2 matches 9 bases. The specimen comprised skin, sampled at week 24, from a patient treated with tofacitinib. This TCR derives from a human donor with alopecia areata. In DNA, the CDR3 is TGCGCCAGCAGTCCAGTGCGGGAGGGCTACGAGCAGTACTTC. Translated, it gives CASSPVREGYEQYF.